Shown below are 27 T cell receptor beta chains from a single sample sequenced in a study of OX40 agonist ivuxolimab in advanced cancers. The library relied on the immunoSEQ multiplex PCR assay. The table was pulled from immuneACCESS by TCRdb, which kept in-frame rearrangements only. Such tables lose some clones; where checked, under half of the loss comes from unresolved V genes, and the rest has no known cause. This sample lists 78,000 or so clones; roughly 92% were detected once. The biggest ten clones account for 2.8% of the sample. The sequencing here drew on CD4+ or CD8+ T cells sorted from blood, taken in a trial of the OX40 agonist ivuxolimab. Receptor source: an adult with an advanced solid tumor such as melanoma, head and neck, liver or kidney cancer.

The chain has TRBV6-5 and TRBJ2-3, with 10 bases identical to TRBD2. J lost 5 bases, V lost 0 bases, and 5 bases had no gene match. Germline V gene lookup returns CDR1 MNHEY and CDR2 SVGAGI. The length of the CDR3 is 16 residues. The CDR3 DNA follows: TGTGCCAGCAGTTACTCACCTAGCGGGGGTGGAGATACGCAGTATTTT. This gives the protein CASSYSPSGGGDTQYF.

The J gene is TRBJ1-5, the V gene TRBV7-9, with a possible D match to TRBD1 (5 bases). The CDR3 length is 15 residues. V gave up 1 base and J gave up 5 bases, with 12 bases separating them. Germline V gene lookup returns CDR1 SEHNR and CDR2 FQNEAQ (reference sequence). CDR3 coding DNA: TGTGCCAGCAGCTTAGTCAGGGATGGTGATCAGCCCCAGCATTTT. It is translated as CASSLVRDGDQPQHF.

The chain links TRBV28 to TRBJ2-1; 7 bases agree with TRBD1. Germline trimming cut 5 bases from V and 5 bases from J; bases unmatched to any gene: 9. Germline assignment: CDR1 MDHEN and CDR2 SYDVKM. This CDR3 is 15 amino acids long. This CDR3 reads CASSPVDRDHNEQFF. In DNA form, the CDR3 reads TGTGCCAGCAGTCCCGTAGACAGGGACCACAATGAGCAGTTCTTC.

CDR3 sequence reads: CASSPELAGANTGELFF. The CDR3 DNA reads as TGCGCCAGCAGCCCTGAACTAGCGGGGGCGAACACCGGGGAGCTGTTTTTT. The V gene is TRBV5-1, the J gene TRBJ2-2, with 11 bases fitting TRBD2. This CDR3 contains 17 residues. CDR1 and CDR2 from the germline V gene are SGHRS and YFSETQ. V was pared by 4 bases and J by 0 bases, with 5 bases of the junction left unmatched.

The chain is built from TRBV9 and TRBJ1-2; no clear D gene. The CDR3 runs to 13 residues. Germline V CDR1 and CDR2: SGDLS, YYNGEE. Trimming cost V 0 bases and J 5 bases, with 8 bases left between them. DNA for the CDR3: TGTGCCAGCAGCGTAGATACCGAGTATGGCTACACCTTC. This encodes CASSVDTEYGYTF.

V usage is TRBV5-4 and J usage is TRBJ2-2, with 11 positions matching TRBD2. The CDR3 is 15 amino acids. V was clipped by 7 bases and J by 6 bases; unmatched bases: 8. Germline V lookup: CDR1 SGHNT, CDR2 YYREEE (reference sequence). The CDR3 protein is CASGLAGGRAGELFF. The CDR3 DNA is TGTGCCAGCGGGCTAGCGGGGGGAAGAGCCGGGGAGCTGTTTTTT.

J is TRBJ2-1 and V is TRBV2; D call uncertain. Germline V gene data show CDR1 as SNHLY and CDR2 as FYNNEI. The CDR3 spans 12 residues. V was clipped by 1 base and J by 7 bases, with 5 bases between them. CDR3 sequence: CASSEGWNEQFF. The CDR3 bases are TGTGCCAGCAGTGAAGGCTGGAATGAGCAGTTCTTC.

This chain connects TRBV19 to TRBJ1-2, with D unresolved. Germline-derived CDR1 and CDR2 are LNHDA and SQIVND (reference sequence). The CDR3 consists of 15 residues. Between the trimmed V and J ends, which lost 5 bases and 5 bases, there was a span of 18 bases. The CDR3 DNA follows: TGTGCCAGTAGTGGCCAAATAGGCCCCGGTTATGGCTACACCTTC. The encoded protein is CASSGQIGPGYGYTF.

V and J are TRBV11-3 and TRBJ2-5, with TRBD2 identical over 13 bases. The J segment lost 2 bases and the V segment lost 5 bases, leaving 5 bases of the junction unmatched. This CDR3 is 16 amino acids long. From germline, CDR1 is SGHNT and CDR2 YENEEA. The CDR3 DNA sequence: TGTGCCAGCAGCCCGAGACTAGCGGGGGGTCAAGAGACCCAGTACTTC. This translates into CASSPRLAGGQETQYF.

V and J are TRBV7-2 and TRBJ2-7; D possibly corresponds to TRBD2 (6 bases). V was clipped by 10 bases and J by 2 bases, with 18 bases between them. CDR1 and CDR2 from the germline V gene are SGHTA and FQGNSA. The CDR3 has 14 amino acids. The CDR3: CATLPRSGAYEQYF. CDR3 coding DNA: TGTGCCACCCTGCCGCGATCGGGGGCCTACGAGCAGTACTTC.

The chain uses TRBV19 and TRBJ1-3, with D possibly matching TRBD1 (5 bases). Germline CDR1 is LNHDA and CDR2 is SQIVND (reference sequence). CDR3 length equals 17 residues. V was trimmed by 4 bases and J by 0 bases, leaving 16 bases between them. The CDR3 sequence: CASSTLDGGGSGNTIYF. The CDR3 DNA follows: TGTGCCAGTAGTACCCTAGACGGGGGAGGCTCTGGAAACACCATATATTTT. Full variable domain (missing parts from reference TRBV19 and TRBJ1-3): DGGITQSPKYLFRKEGQNVTLSCEQNLNHDAMYWYRQDPGQGLRLIYYSQIVNDFQKGDIAEGYSVSREKKESFPLTVTSAQKNPTAFYLCASSTLDGGGSGNTIYFGEGSWLTVV.

V is TRBV11-2 and J is TRBJ2-7, with D perhaps given as TRBD1 or TRBD2 (5 bases each). CDR1 is SGHAT and CDR2 is FQNNGV in the germline V gene. This CDR3 has 12 amino acids. V shed 4 bases and J shed 4 bases, with 8 bases lying between them. The CDR3 loop reads CASSSWGYEQYF. In nucleotides, the CDR3 is TGTGCCAGCAGCTCCTGGGGGTACGAGCAGTACTTC.

The V and J genes are TRBV7-2 and TRBJ2-5; no definite D call. V was shortened by 4 bases and J by 5 bases, with 14 bases between the two germline ends. Germline V gives CDR1 SGHTA, CDR2 FQGNSA. The CDR3 spans 14 residues. The CDR3 here is CASSSYGPSETQYF. The CDR3 DNA is TGTGCCAGCAGCTCATACGGGCCTTCGGAGACCCAGTACTTC.

This CDR3 reads CSVEGSGTLGEQFF. In nucleotides, the CDR3 is TGCAGCGTTGAGGGTAGCGGGACCCTCGGTGAGCAGTTCTTC. This chain links TRBV29-1 with TRBJ2-1, with 8 bases matching TRBD2. After removal of 3 bases from V and 9 bases from J, the junction contained 10 bases not matched to a gene. CDR1 and CDR2 from the germline V gene are SQVTM and ANQGSEA. The CDR3 loop spans 14 amino acids.

The rearrangement uses TRBV12-5 and TRBJ2-2; 12 bases are a match to TRBD1. This CDR3 spans 15 amino acids. V lost 7 bases, J lost 5 bases, and 5 bases stayed unmatched. CDR1 is LGHNT, CDR2 FRNRAP, per germline. The CDR3 DNA sequence: TGTGCTAGTGCCCCGGGACAGGGGGCAACCGGGGAGCTGTTTTTT. It encodes CASAPGQGATGELFF.

V is TRBV7-2 and J is TRBJ2-1; 11 nucleotides match TRBD2. Germline CDR1 SGHTA, CDR2 FQGNSA. The CDR3 spans 15 residues. With V trimmed by 7 bases and J by 3 bases, 5 bases remained unmatched. Here the CDR3 DNA reads TGTGCCAGCATCCCGACTAGCGGGATCTACAATGAGCAGTTCTTC. This translates into CASIPTSGIYNEQFF.

The J gene is TRBJ1-1, the V gene TRBV18, with 7 bases lining up with TRBD1. V shed 4 bases and J 7 bases; nucleotides not matched to a gene: 9. CDR1 KGHSH and CDR2 LQKENI come from the germline V gene. CDR3 length equals 14 residues. Written as DNA, the CDR3 is TGTGCCAGCTCACTAGCGACAGGGATGCTTGAAGCTTTCTTT. Its protein is CASSLATGMLEAFF.

The chain links TRBV10-3 to TRBJ1-2, with no clear D. The CDR3 consists of 16 residues. Trimming took 3 bases from V and 4 from J, leaving 18 bases between them. Germline values: CDR1 ENHRY, CDR2 SYGVKD. The CDR3 is CAISDPSKGPFYGYTF. The DNA for the CDR3 is TGTGCCATCAGTGACCCATCGAAGGGTCCATTCTATGGCTACACCTTC.

The chain couples TRBV5-6 to TRBJ2-7; D possibly corresponds to TRBD1 (6 bases). V was pared by 0 bases and J by 3 bases, with 13 bases between. The germline gives CDR1 SGHDT, CDR2 YYEEEE. This CDR3 has 15 residues. The CDR3 region is CASSLEGQAVYEQYF. The CDR3 DNA reads as TGTGCCAGCAGCTTGGAGGGACAAGCCGTCTACGAGCAGTACTTC.

The J gene is TRBJ1-1, the V gene TRBV11-2; 9 nucleotides align to TRBD1. V shed 7 bases and J 0 bases; nucleotides not matched to a gene: 15. Germline CDR1 reads SGHAT; CDR2 reads FQNNGV. The CDR3 is 18 residues long. CDR3 region: CASTYGAGTGFMNTEAFF. The DNA of the CDR3 is TGTGCCAGCACCTACGGAGCCGGGACAGGGTTTATGAACACTGAAGCTTTCTTT.

This clone was observed a single time. This sequence joins TRBV19 and TRBJ1-2; D ambiguous. The CDR3 is made up of 15 amino acids. Trimming removed 5 bases at V and 1 base at J, with 14 bases between. Per the germline V gene, CDR1 is LNHDA and CDR2 is SQIVND (reference sequence). The CDR3, as DNA: TGTGCCAGTAGTCTAACCCCAGGTGATAACTATGGCTACACCTTC. Translating gives CASSLTPGDNYGYTF.

The sample holds one count of this clone. This sequence joins TRBV29-1 and TRBJ1-5; 9 bases agree with TRBD1. With 5 bases clipped from V and 6 bases from J, the junction kept 11 bases outside the gene matches. The CDR3 totals 15 residues. Germline lookup yields CDR1 SQVTM and CDR2 ANQGSEA. This CDR3 reads CSVSLVGQGGQPQHF. DNA for the CDR3: TGCAGCGTTAGCTTAGTGGGACAGGGCGGTCAGCCCCAGCATTTT.

The DNA for the CDR3 is TGTGCCAGCAGCTTATGGGGGGCGTCTGGAAACACCATATATTTT. This encodes CASSLWGASGNTIYF. The chain is built from TRBV7-2 and TRBJ1-3; maybe TRBD1 (6 bases). This CDR3 is built from 15 residues. The germline V gene has CDR1 SGHTA and CDR2 FQGNSA. V lost 2 bases, J lost 1 base, and 9 bases lay in between.

This clone was seen once. This chain uses TRBV28 with TRBJ2-7, with D tentatively TRBD2 (7 bases). Germline V gives CDR1 MDHEN, CDR2 SYDVKM. The CDR3 is 16 residues long. The V end lost 1 base, the J end lost 7 bases, and 20 bases lay between the germline ends. This chain's CDR3 is CASSLFPGGSLEEQYF. CDR3 DNA sequence: TGTGCCAGCAGTTTATTCCCGGGGGGCTCTTTGGAGGAGCAGTACTTC.

The chain is built from TRBV25-1 and TRBJ1-1; a possible D gene is TRBD1 (6 bases). Between the trimmed V and J ends, which lost 2 bases and 3 bases, there was a span of 10 bases. Germline CDR1 reads MGHDK; CDR2 reads SYGVNS. The CDR3 loop spans 14 amino acids. The CDR3 DNA reads TGTGCCAGCAGTGAAGCCAGGGGTCACACTGAAGCTTTCTTT. Translation: CASSEARGHTEAFF.

This clone has only a few counts. The rearrangement uses TRBV2 and TRBJ2-1; the D is unclear. The V gene's germline CDR1 is SNHLY and CDR2 FYNNEI. V was shortened by 2 bases and J by 7 bases, with 9 bases between the two germline ends. This CDR3 spans 13 amino acids. The CDR3: CASSELELNEQFF. The CDR3 nucleotides read TGTGCCAGCAGTGAACTAGAATTGAATGAGCAGTTCTTC.

The chain combines TRBV19 with TRBJ1-1; 12 bases map to TRBD1. Germline CDR1 and CDR2: LNHDA and SQIVND (reference sequence). The CDR3 contains 18 residues. V lost 7 bases to trimming and J lost 3 bases; unmatched junction nucleotides: 15. The CDR3 DNA follows: TGTGCCAGTAAAACGGGACAGGGGGCGCGATCACGGGACACTGAAGCTTTCTTT. Encoded protein: CASKTGQGARSRDTEAFF. Variable domain in full (rest from reference TRBV19 and TRBJ1-1): DGGITQSPKYLFRKEGQNVTLSCEQNLNHDAMYWYRQDPGQGLRLIYYSQIVNDFQKGDIAEGYSVSREKKESFPLTVTSAQKNPTAFYLCASKTGQGARSRDTEAFFGQGTRLTVV.